This note documents a single TCR beta chain sequence. Its antigen is as yet unknown. The V gene lost 5 bases and the J gene lost 5 bases, with 13 bases spanning the gap. Germline V gene sequence: CDR1 MNHEY, CDR2 SMNVEV (reference sequence). The CDR3 loop spans 13 amino acids. The data derive from a study of cytomegalovirus exposure and HLA in healthy donors. Points from the study as a whole: Accurate HLA-A and HLA-B prediction from TCR beta sequences was reported for most subjects.

Vbeta (60) and Jbeta (13) primers were used in the PCR. Libraries were prepared by immunoSEQ multiplex PCR; TCRdb keeps only in-frame clonotypes and omits some of them. The top ten clones hold 7% to 8% of a sample with roughly 99,000 clones, around 73% of them seen once. The sequence was collected from a man younger than 40 in good health and CMV-seronegative. Sequencing was performed on PBMCs. The chain uses TRBV27 and TRBJ2-7; perhaps TRBD1 as D (5 bases). CDR3 nucleotide sequence: TGTGCCAGCAGTCTCGCAGGGAACCACGAGCAGTACTTC. It yields the protein CASSLAGNHEQYF.